Detailed here is one T cell receptor (beta chain). The antigen is unknown. This record comes from a study of T cell responses to AZD1222 COVID-19 vaccine. Points from the study as a whole: Samples come after the peak T cell response, not at day 14.

Sequenced by immunoSEQ multiplex PCR; TCRdb stores in-frame clones only, minus some. The data contain approximately 100,000 clones, approximately 89% of them seen just once; the ten biggest clones take up 2.8%. This TCR derives from an adult in good health. The sequenced sample was peripheral blood, obtained on day 0 of MenACWY control vaccination.

The CDR3 loop reads CASSSGTSGVVTQYF. CDR3 in DNA: TGCGCCAGCAGCTCAGGGACTAGCGGGGTTGTGACCCAGTACTTC. The V and J genes are TRBV5-1 and TRBJ2-5; 13 bases fit TRBD2. The CDR3 is 15 residues long. The J segment lost 7 bases and the V segment lost 3 bases, leaving 6 bases of the junction unmatched. The germline V gene encodes CDR1 SGHRS and CDR2 YFSETQ.